Given below is one T cell receptor (beta chain) in context. Its cognate antigen is unknown. Primed by a sample-barcoded 5' primer and a J-beta primer mix, a second PCR proceeded for about 6 to 11 cycles. TCRdb re-derived calls from the 5' RACE reads in MiXCR, one entry per CDR3 protein. Altogether hundreds of thousands of distinct CDR3 sequences are present, 45% to 50% being singletons, with the ten largest covering 25% to 35%. The germline V and J ends were trimmed by 5 bases and 5 bases, with 13 bases remaining between them. This CDR3 is built from 14 residues. CDR1 is DFQATT and CDR2 is SNEGSKA in the germline V gene (reference sequence). These data belong to a study of blood T cells in healthy people across ages. Findings of the study overall: There was a strong correlation between TCR beta diversity and naive T cell percentage.

Sequencing was performed on blood. The sequence came from a woman aged 60-75 years in good health. The chain links TRBV20-1 to TRBJ1-6, with D unclear. CDR3 loop: CSAPPMGHNSPLHF. CDR3 DNA: TGCAGTGCTCCCCCCATGGGCCATAATTCACCCCTCCACTTT.